A single T cell receptor (beta chain) is shown here with its context. This clonotype was found a few times. This clone's antigen is unknown. A much bigger clone sits one base away, suggesting this may be a read error. The time point label of this sample denotes: newly diagnosed GD, antithyroid drugs for less than 3 months. RNA was extracted from PBMCs in TRIzol for both TCR sequencing and RNA sequencing. Graves' disease was diagnosed according to American Thyroid Association guidelines. Recruitment of patients was carried out at an endocrinology department in Xi'an, China. Each patient gave approximately 10 milliliters of peripheral blood, collected in an EDTA anticoagulant tube. PBMCs were isolated by Ficoll Paque Plus density gradient separation without further T cell sorting. An Agilent 2100 Bioanalyzer and agarose gel were used to check RNA quality, while a NanoDrop 2000 measured RNA concentration.

V loses 8 bases of germline sequence and J loses 1 base, and the interval between the two ends is 2 bases. The CDR3, from cysteine to phenylalanine, totals 11 residues. The only DNA kept is the CDR3, 33 bases in frame from the first base. CDR1 and CDR2, looked up from the germline V gene (reference sequence), are LGHDT and YNNKEL. The data were obtained in a study of regulatory T cells in long-lasting Graves disease (dated by TCRdb to about 2021). With respect to the entire study: Antithyroid drugs had been taken for less than 3 months by newly diagnosed Graves' disease patients. This study used TCR sequencing and RNA sequencing of peripheral blood to compare persistent Graves' disease patients against newly diagnosed Graves' disease patients. The study was conducted in China and was registered as a clinical trial. A total of roughly 35 samples underwent TCR sequencing: about 13 from persistent and about 20 from newly diagnosed Graves' disease patients. Overall study results and their limits: The authors acknowledged the small sample size as a limitation that may reduce accuracy. Only the TCR beta chain was sequenced and analyzed. The study examined only peripheral blood because the primary lesion, thyroid tissue, could not be accessed. TRBV28, TRBJ1-2 and TRBJ2-5 were preferentially used in persistent disease, while TRBV20-1 and TRBJ2-1 were favored in newly diagnosed disease. Lower TCR Shannon entropy and fewer highly expanded clones were observed in persistent Graves' disease patients than in newly diagnosed patients, which suggested clonal expansion. Patients with persistent disease shared more public clonotypes (approximately 2,500) than newly diagnosed patients did (about 970).

Libraries were made using multiplex PCR. The listed sequencing device is Illumina HiSeq 4000. TCR beta libraries were built with iRepertoire HTBI primers and Arm-PCR amplification of CDR3 regions. Gel purification was performed on PCR products prior to sequencing. In the authors' own workflow: Gene usage analysis of CDR3 amino acid clonotypes used the 60 to 75 TRBV and 14 to 15 TRBJ segments found across samples. COPE and FqMerger were used to merge the filtered high-quality paired reads into contigs. BLAST was used to align contigs to IMGT TRBV, TRBD and TRBJ reference genes, and CDR3 was defined according to IMGT. Clonotypes above 0.1% frequency were classified as highly expanded clones. Repertoire diversity was measured by Shannon entropy, and V-J evenness by the Gini coefficient. A clonotype was considered public if more than one individual shared it. TCRdb's own reprocessing of the public reads used fastp at Q25 and MiXCR and kept productive beta chains. Each entry is one CDR3 protein sequence, shown with its most common DNA and genes. Here the V and J calls rest on TCRdb's processing, not on the authors' analysis. A total of more than 450,000 distinct CDR3 sequences appear in this sample, 15% to 20% of them only once. 9% to 15% of the sample belongs to the ten largest clones.

A further study also used this sample, focusing on T cells in Graves' hyperthyroidism and ophthalmopathy. Drawing on the second study: Stable Graves' hyperthyroidism was defined as the absence of progression to ophthalmopathy over 18 months of follow-up. The hyperthyroidism patients were between 18 and 65 years old and newly diagnosed, with a disease duration of less than 2 months. Any patient with an uncontrolled infection, another autoimmune disease, pregnancy or lactation was excluded. Diagnoses were based on clinical symptoms, serum thyroxine and TRAb, thyroid ultrasound and orbital computed tomography. The first round of RT-PCR for the TCR CDR3 was performed with the HTBI primer set and the Qiagen OneStep RT-PCR kit. Most expanded thyroid clonotypes (frequency above 0.001) were also detected in blood, a finding suggesting that blood repertoires may reflect thyroid immune responses. A 13 V-J signature model separated ophthalmopathy from stable hyperthyroidism, with approximately 87% sensitivity and roughly 84% specificity in cross-validation and 80%/75% in testing. During validation, the model predicted progression to ophthalmopathy a median of approximately 6 months ahead of onset, with around 71% sensitivity and 72% to 85% specificity. A discovery cohort of roughly 100 patients, 43 with Graves' ophthalmopathy and more than 55 with stable Graves' hyperthyroidism, was used to find distinguishing TCR V-J signatures. An independent validation cohort of about 19 hyperthyroidism patients and some 15 patients who later progressed to ophthalmopathy tested prospective prediction of ophthalmopathy. The roughly 99 discovery patients were divided at random into training and test sets in a 7:3 ratio. The study also compared thyroid tissue and blood T-cell repertoires from 5 to 7 Graves' hyperthyroidism patients. Following sampling, methimazole starting at 30 mg daily was given to hyperthyroidism patients, and high-dose intravenous methylprednisolone was given to ophthalmopathy patients. Libraries were constructed in a second round of multiplex PCR, after which size selection and purification were carried out. Libraries were sequenced paired-end with 100 bp reads on an Illumina HiSeq2000. SOAPnuke was used to process the raw data, throwing out any read that contained adapters or uncalled bases, had a mean Phred below 15, or lacked an exact constant-primer or identifier match. High-quality paired reads were merged with COPE v1.2.5, and unique nucleotide sequences were defined as clonotypes. MiTCR v1.1 was used to align the clonotypes against IMGT TRBV, TRBD and TRBJ reference segments. The analysis was restricted to V-J combinations with a frequency above 0.0001, which together covered about 99% of the repertoires. The TCS score was defined as the ratio of F50 (clonal expansion) to E x V (chaos), calculated using BLOSUM62-based TCRdist between CDR3 peptides within each V-J. Welch's t-statistics and random forest reduced approximately 520 V-J features to roughly 13, which were used in a naive Bayes classifier (R e1071). No statistical method was used to set the sample size in advance, and investigators knew the group allocation. TCR Vbeta CDR3 sequencing of 140 or so peripheral blood samples (around 45 ophthalmopathy, 75 hyperthyroidism and 17 progressor patients) is reported in the paper.

The sample in question was peripheral blood mononuclear cells (PBMCs), obtained at new diagnosis, from a patient treated with antithyroid drugs. This sequence was found in a man in his forties with Graves disease. Donor details come from another sample of the same person, matched by shared clones. The rearranged chain carries TRBV3-1 and TRBJ2-2; confidence is insufficient to name the D gene. The CDR3 has the sequence CASGNTGELFF. The DNA sequence is given as TGTGCCAGCGGGAACACCGGGGAGCTGTTTTTT.